The 7 T cell receptor beta chains reported below all come from one sample, sequenced in a study of blood T cell repertoires in COVID-19. Only in-frame clones appear in the TCRdb table, and some are missing; sequencing was by immunoSEQ multiplex PCR. This table holds just over 50,000 clones, approximately 86% found once. Sequencing input: peripheral blood. All receptors come from a man of 80 years or more with active COVID-19.

V is TRBV7-2 and J is TRBJ2-7; TRBD2 is a possible D gene (5 bases). V was pared by 1 base and J by 4 bases, with 17 bases between. The CDR3 loop spans 16 amino acids. CDR1 and CDR2 (germline): SGHTA, FQGNSA. The CDR3, as DNA: TGTGCCAGCAGCTTAGACCAGGAGGCCGCTAGGTACGAGCAGTACTTC. This translates into CASSLDQEAARYEQYF.

The chain employs TRBV7-2 and TRBJ2-5, with TRBD2 matching over 16 bases. Trimming removed 7 bases from V and 5 bases from J; junction bases left unmatched: 1. CDR3 size: 14 residues. Germline CDR1 reads SGHTA; CDR2 reads FQGNSA. The CDR3 spells CASKGLAGGETQYF. The CDR3 DNA reads as TGTGCCAGCAAGGGACTAGCGGGGGGGGAGACCCAGTACTTC.

The gene calls are TRBV11-2 and TRBJ2-3, with TRBD2 identical over 12 bases. With 2 bases clipped from V and 5 bases from J, the junction kept 2 bases outside the gene matches. CDR3 length equals 15 residues. CDR1 is SGHAT and CDR2 is FQNNGV in the germline V gene. The CDR3 spells CASSLLAGGIDTQYF. The CDR3 DNA reads as TGTGCCAGCAGCTTACTAGCGGGAGGGATAGATACGCAGTATTTT.

This clone occurred once. V usage is TRBV7-3 and J usage is TRBJ2-5, with unresolved D. Germline V lookup: CDR1 SGHTA, CDR2 FQGTGA. CDR3 size: 16 residues. V dropped 2 bases and J dropped 9 bases, with 22 bases sitting between them. The CDR3 nucleotides read TGTGCCAGCAGCTTAGCGGCCGCCCGCAGCCTCGAGCCCCAGTACTTC. The encoded protein is CASSLAAARSLEPQYF.

The chain links TRBV11-2 to TRBJ2-1; 8 bases fit TRBD1. The CDR3 runs 15 residues. Germline V gene data show CDR1 as SGHAT and CDR2 as FQNNGV. J was trimmed by 7 bases and V by 0 bases; bases with no gene match: 5. This CDR3 is CASSLDWDRTNEQFF. In DNA form, the CDR3 reads TGTGCCAGCAGCTTAGATTGGGACAGGACGAATGAGCAGTTCTTC.

The chain links TRBV6-6 to TRBJ1-2; no definite D call. CDR3 length: 15 residues. V shed 6 bases and J shed 2 bases, with 16 bases lying between them. CDR1 MNHNY and CDR2 SVGAGI come from the germline V gene (reference sequence). CDR3 in DNA: TGTGCCAGCAGCCCAACAGTCAAAAGCAACTATGGCTACACCTTC. It encodes CASSPTVKSNYGYTF.

This clone was picked up a small number of times. The V gene is TRBV6-4, the J gene TRBJ2-5; 12 bases line up with TRBD2. The ends lost 6 bases at V and 5 bases at J; junction bases unmatched: 10. The germline CDR1 and CDR2 sequences are MRHNA and SNTAGT. CDR3 length: 16 residues. This CDR3 is CASREGLAGLRETQYF. CDR3 nucleotides: TGTGCCAGCAGAGAAGGACTAGCGGGGCTAAGGGAGACCCAGTACTTC.